This T cell receptor beta chain was captured by sequencing in a study of vaccination and CD4 T cells after COVID-19. Study as a whole: A median of around 70 days (range 14 to 241) separated dose two from the taking of post-vaccine samples.

Treatment: roughly 10-day PBMC culture with coronavirus spike peptide pools or control peptides (ViraFEST assay). Every well contained 1.5 million to 2.5 million PBMCs, which were grown with about 9.3 IU/ml IL-2 and 10 ug/ml peptide pools. From germline, CDR1 is LNHDA and CDR2 SQIVND (reference sequence). V lost 1 base and J lost 0; bases outside the gene matches: 8. The CDR3 has 18 amino acids. Cultured CD4+ T-cell DNA underwent Oncomine TCR Beta short-read sequencing. Cultures of CD4+ T cells served as the source for extracting genomic DNA. TCRdb ran MiXCR on the PCR reads and lists one entry per CDR3 protein. The table has about 15,000 distinct CDR3 sequences, more than 25% seen once. Only a few counts were recorded for this clonotype. As yet, its antigen is unknown. Whole-study results and caveats: SARS-CoV-2-reactive clonotype medians increased from about 22 to 38, not significantly.

This receptor was identified in a human donor with COVID-19. Sequencing used cultured CD4+ T cells from blood. This sequence joins TRBV19 and TRBJ1-5; 8 positions agree with TRBD1. The CDR3: CASSIGRQGKNSNQPQHF. CDR3 in DNA: TGTGCCAGTAGTATAGGTCGACAGGGGAAAAATAGCAATCAGCCCCAGCATTTT.